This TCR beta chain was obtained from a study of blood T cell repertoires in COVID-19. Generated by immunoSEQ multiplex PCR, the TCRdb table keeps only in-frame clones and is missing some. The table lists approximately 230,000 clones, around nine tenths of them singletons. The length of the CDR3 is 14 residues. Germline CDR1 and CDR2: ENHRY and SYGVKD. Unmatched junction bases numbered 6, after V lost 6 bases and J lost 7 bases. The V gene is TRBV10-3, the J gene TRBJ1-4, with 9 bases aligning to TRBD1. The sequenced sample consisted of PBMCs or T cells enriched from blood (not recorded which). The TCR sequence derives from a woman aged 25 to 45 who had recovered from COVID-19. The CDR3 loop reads CAIRGDRESEKLFF. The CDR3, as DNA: TGTGCCATCAGGGGGGACAGGGAGAGTGAAAAACTGTTTTTT.